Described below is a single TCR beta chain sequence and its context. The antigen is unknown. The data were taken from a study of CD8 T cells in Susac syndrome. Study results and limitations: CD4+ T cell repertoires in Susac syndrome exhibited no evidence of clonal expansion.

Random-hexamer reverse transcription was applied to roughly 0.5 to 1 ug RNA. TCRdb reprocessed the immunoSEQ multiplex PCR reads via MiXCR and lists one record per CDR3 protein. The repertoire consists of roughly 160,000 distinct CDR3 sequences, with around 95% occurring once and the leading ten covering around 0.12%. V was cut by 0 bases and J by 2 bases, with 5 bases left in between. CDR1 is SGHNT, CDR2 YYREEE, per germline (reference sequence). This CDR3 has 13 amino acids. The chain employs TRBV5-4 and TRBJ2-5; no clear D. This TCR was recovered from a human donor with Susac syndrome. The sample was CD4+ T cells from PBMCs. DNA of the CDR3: TGTGCCAGCAGCTTGGTTCGACAAGAGACCCAGTACTTC. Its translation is CASSLVRQETQYF. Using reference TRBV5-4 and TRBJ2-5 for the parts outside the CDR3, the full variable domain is ETGVTQSPTHLIKTRGQQVTLRCSSQSGHNTVSWYQQALGQGPQFIFQYYREEENGRGNFPPRFSGLQFPNYSSELNVNALELDDSALYLCASSLVRQETQYFGPGTRLLVL.